This TCR beta chain was documented in a study of patients and donors after allogeneic stem cell transplantation. In TCRdb, the RT-PCR reads were re-called with MiXCR into one record per CDR3 protein. The sample records hundreds of thousands of distinct CDR3 sequences, roughly 17% being singletons. CDR3 length: 14 amino acids. From germline, CDR1 is DFQATT and CDR2 SNEGSKA (reference sequence). V was cut by 1 base and J by 1 base, with 11 bases left in between. This sequence was found in a human donor who was either an allogeneic HSCT recipient or a stem cell or donor lymphocyte infusion donor (not recorded which). It is not recorded whose cells these are; they may come from a transplant donor. The sample consisted of blood, either unsorted or a sorted T cell fraction (not recorded which). The chain couples TRBV20-1 to TRBJ2-7; a weak D match, TRBD1 (5 bases). CDR3 protein: CSARVGARSYEQYF. CDR3 bases: TGCAGTGCTAGAGTAGGGGCGCGATCCTACGAGCAGTACTTC.